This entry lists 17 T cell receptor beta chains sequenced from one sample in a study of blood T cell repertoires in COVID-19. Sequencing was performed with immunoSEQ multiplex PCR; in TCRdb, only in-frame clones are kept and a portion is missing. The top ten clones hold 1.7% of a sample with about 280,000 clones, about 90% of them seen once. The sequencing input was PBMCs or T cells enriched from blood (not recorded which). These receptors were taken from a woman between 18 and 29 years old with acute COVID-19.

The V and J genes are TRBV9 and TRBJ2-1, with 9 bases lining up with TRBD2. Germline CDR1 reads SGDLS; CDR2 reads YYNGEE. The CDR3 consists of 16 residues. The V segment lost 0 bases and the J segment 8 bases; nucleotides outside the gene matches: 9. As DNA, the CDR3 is TGTGCCAGCAGCGTAGGGCTTAGCGGGAGCGTATATGAGCAGTTCTTC. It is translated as CASSVGLSGSVYEQFF.

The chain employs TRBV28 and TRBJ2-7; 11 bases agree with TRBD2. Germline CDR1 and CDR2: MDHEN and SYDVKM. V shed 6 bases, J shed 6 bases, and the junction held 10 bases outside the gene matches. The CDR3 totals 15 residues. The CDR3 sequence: CASSESGTSGIEQYF. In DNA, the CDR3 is TGTGCCAGCAGCGAATCCGGGACTAGCGGCATCGAGCAGTACTTC.

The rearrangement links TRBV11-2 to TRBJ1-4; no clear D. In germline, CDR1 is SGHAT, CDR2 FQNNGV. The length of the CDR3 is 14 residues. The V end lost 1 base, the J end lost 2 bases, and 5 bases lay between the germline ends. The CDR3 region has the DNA TGTGCCAGCAGCTTAGGCCAGACTAATGAAAAACTGTTTTTT. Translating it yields CASSLGQTNEKLFF.

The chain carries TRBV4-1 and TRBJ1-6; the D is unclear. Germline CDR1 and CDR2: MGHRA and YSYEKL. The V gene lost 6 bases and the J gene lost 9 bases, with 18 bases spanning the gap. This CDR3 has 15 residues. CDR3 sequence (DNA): TGCGCCAGCAGGTCGGGATCTGAGATAGGTTCACCCCTCCACTTT. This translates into CASRSGSEIGSPLHF.

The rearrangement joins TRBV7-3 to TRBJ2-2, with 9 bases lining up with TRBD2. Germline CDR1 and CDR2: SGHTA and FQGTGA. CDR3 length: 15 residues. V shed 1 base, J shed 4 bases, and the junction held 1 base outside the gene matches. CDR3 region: CASSLSGRATGELFF. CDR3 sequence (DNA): TGTGCCAGCAGCTTAAGCGGGAGGGCCACCGGGGAGCTGTTTTTT.

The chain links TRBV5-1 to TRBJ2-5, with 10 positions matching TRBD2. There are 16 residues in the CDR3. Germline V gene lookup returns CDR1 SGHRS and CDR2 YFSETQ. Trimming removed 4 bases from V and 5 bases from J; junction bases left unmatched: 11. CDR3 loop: CASSPPEREGRETQYF. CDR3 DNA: TGCGCCAGCAGCCCGCCCGAGCGGGAGGGCCGGGAGACCCAGTACTTC.

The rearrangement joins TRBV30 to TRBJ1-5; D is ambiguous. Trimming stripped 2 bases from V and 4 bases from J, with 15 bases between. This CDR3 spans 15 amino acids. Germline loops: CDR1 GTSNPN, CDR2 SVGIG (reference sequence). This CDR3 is CAWSLGFGYNQPQHF. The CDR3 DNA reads TGTGCCTGGAGTCTTGGTTTCGGGTATAATCAGCCCCAGCATTTT.

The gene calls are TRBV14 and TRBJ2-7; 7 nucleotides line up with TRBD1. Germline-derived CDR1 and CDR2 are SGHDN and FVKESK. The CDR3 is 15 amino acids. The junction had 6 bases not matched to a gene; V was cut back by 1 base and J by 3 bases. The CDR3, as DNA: TGTGCCAGCAGCCAAGGGACAGGTCTACTCTACGAGCAGTACTTC. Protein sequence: CASSQGTGLLYEQYF.

Here the CDR3 reads CASSFGSAGTGEQYF. CDR3 sequence (DNA): TGCGCCAGCAGCTTCGGAAGTGCAGGGACAGGCGAGCAGTACTTC. The V gene is TRBV5-1, the J gene TRBJ2-7; 8 bases are shared with TRBD1. Trimming cost V 2 bases and J 6 bases; bases outside gene matches: 10. CDR3 size: 15 residues. Germline V lookup: CDR1 SGHRS, CDR2 YFSETQ.

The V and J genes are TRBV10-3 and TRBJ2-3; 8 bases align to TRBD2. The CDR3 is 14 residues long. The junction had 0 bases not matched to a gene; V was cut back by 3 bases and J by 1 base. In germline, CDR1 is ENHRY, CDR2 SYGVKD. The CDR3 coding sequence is TGTGCCATCAGTGAACTAGCGGGCACAGATACGCAGTATTTT. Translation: CAISELAGTDTQYF.

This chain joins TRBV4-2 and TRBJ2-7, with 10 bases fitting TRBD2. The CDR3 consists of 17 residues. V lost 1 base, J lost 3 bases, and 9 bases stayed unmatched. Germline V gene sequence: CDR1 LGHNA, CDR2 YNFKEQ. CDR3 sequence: CASSQVLAGAEGYEQYF. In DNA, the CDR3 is TGTGCCAGCAGCCAAGTCCTAGCGGGAGCCGAGGGCTACGAGCAGTACTTC.

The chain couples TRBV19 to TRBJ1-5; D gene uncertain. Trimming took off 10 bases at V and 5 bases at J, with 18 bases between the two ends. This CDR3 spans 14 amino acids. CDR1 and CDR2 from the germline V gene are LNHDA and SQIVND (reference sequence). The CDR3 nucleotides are TGTGCCACCAAGCACCTACTTTCGGATCAGCCCCAGCATTTT. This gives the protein CATKHLLSDQPQHF.

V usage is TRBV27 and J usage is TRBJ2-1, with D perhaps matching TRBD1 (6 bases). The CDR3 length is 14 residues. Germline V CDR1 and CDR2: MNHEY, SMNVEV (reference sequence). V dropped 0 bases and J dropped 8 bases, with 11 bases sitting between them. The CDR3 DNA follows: TGTGCCAGCAGTTTATCCCCCAGGGGCTATGAGCAGTTCTTC. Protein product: CASSLSPRGYEQFF.

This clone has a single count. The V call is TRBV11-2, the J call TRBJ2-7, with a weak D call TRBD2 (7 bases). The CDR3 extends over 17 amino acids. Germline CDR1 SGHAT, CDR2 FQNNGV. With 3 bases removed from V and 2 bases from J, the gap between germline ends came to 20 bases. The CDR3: CASSFSGVKRDTYEQYF. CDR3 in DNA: TGTGCCAGCAGCTTTTCCGGGGTAAAGCGGGACACCTACGAGCAGTACTTC.

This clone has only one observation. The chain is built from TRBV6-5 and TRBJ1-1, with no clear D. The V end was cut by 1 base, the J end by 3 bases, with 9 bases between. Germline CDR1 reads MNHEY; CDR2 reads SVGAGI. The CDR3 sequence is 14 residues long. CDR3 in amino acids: CASSYFSEDTEAFF. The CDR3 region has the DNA TGTGCCAGCAGTTACTTTTCGGAGGACACTGAAGCTTTCTTT.

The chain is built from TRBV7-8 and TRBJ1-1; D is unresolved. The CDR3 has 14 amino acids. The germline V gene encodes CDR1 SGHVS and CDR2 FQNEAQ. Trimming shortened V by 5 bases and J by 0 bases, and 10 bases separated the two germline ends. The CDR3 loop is CASSPYVLNTEAFF. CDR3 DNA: TGTGCCAGCAGCCCGTATGTCCTGAACACTGAAGCTTTCTTT.

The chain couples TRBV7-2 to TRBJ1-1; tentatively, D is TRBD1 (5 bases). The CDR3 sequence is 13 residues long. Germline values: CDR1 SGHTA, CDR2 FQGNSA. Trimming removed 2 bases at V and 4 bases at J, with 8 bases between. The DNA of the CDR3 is TGTGCCAGCAGCTTAAACAGGCTCACTGAAGCTTTCTTT. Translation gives CASSLNRLTEAFF.